The next 6 T cell receptor beta chains were all read from a single sample in a study of T cells in Graves' hyperthyroidism and ophthalmopathy. TCR beta CDR3 regions were amplified from RNA. HTBI primers were the set used in a first-round RT-PCR of the TCR CDR3. TCRdb analysed the multiplex PCR reads with MiXCR anew, one entry per CDR3 protein. The table has about 610,000 distinct CDR3 sequences, roughly 50% seen once; the top ten hold around 8%. The sequenced material came from peripheral blood or thyroid tissue (not recorded which). The receptors originated from a woman aged 18-29 years with Graves' hyperthyroidism.

The sample holds many counts of this clonotype. This rearrangement joins TRBV4-2 to TRBJ1-4, with TRBD1 identical over 7 bases. Germline CDR1 LGHNA, CDR2 YNFKEQ. Trimming took 1 base from V and 7 from J; bases not matched to a gene: 6. The CDR3 sequence is 15 residues long. The CDR3 sequence: CASSQVDRDIEKLFF. CDR3 DNA sequence: TGTGCCAGCAGCCAAGTTGACAGGGACATTGAAAAACTGTTTTTT.

Many counts were recorded for this clonotype. The J gene is TRBJ1-3, the V gene TRBV7-8, with TRBD1 identical over 7 bases. Germline assignment: CDR1 SGHVS and CDR2 FQNEAQ. Trimming at V came to 5 bases and at J to 2 bases, leaving 6 bases not matched to a gene. The CDR3 sequence is 15 residues long. The CDR3 region is CASSRTGTAGNTIYF. The CDR3 nucleotides read TGTGCCAGCAGCCGGACCGGGACAGCTGGAAACACCATATATTTT.

Many counts were recorded for this clonotype. The rearrangement uses TRBV12-3 or TRBV12-4 and TRBJ2-5, with D uncertain. The CDR3 spans 16 residues. V dropped 2 bases and J dropped 5 bases, with 18 bases sitting between them. CDR3 DNA sequence: TGTGCCAGCAGTTTAATGCTCTTCGTCGGTCGGGAGACCCAGTACTTC. Translating gives CASSLMLFVGRETQYF.

This clonotype was found many times. This sequence joins TRBV5-1 and TRBJ2-2; D perhaps matches TRBD1 (5 bases). Trimming stripped 0 bases from V and 0 bases from J, with 9 bases between. Germline assignment: CDR1 SGHRS and CDR2 YFSETQ. The CDR3 runs to 16 residues. The CDR3, as DNA: TGCGCCAGCAGCTTGGTCTGGACATCGAACACCGGGGAGCTGTTTTTT. Protein product: CASSLVWTSNTGELFF.

Concerning this clonotype: The CDR3 carries no conserved terminal phenylalanine or tryptophan, so it likely arises from a read error. Because the CDR3's place on the DNA is in doubt, the DNA is left out and the CDR3 is given as listed by TCRdb. The CDR3 loop is CASSIGFGGKAPTSST. V usage is TRBV19 and J usage is TRBJ2-7; the table's D call, TRBD2, has no DNA check behind it. Germline loops: CDR1 LNHDA, CDR2 SQIVND (reference sequence). The CDR3 length equals 16 residues, ends included.

This chain joins TRBV29-1 and TRBJ2-2; the D call may be TRBD1 or TRBD2 (5 bases each). V was trimmed by 8 bases and J by 6 bases, leaving 16 bases between them. The CDR3 runs 13 residues. Germline values: CDR1 SQVTM, CDR2 ANQGSEA. The CDR3 loop reads CSTAIRGPGELFF. The CDR3 DNA follows: TGCAGCACCGCAATCCGGGGACCCGGGGAGCTGTTTTTT.